This is a list of T cell receptor beta chains from one sample in a study of neurological immune-mediated disorders. Each CDR3 protein gets one entry after TCRdb re-called the 5' RACE reads with MiXCR. Counted here are tens of thousands of distinct CDR3 sequences, 15% to 20% occurring once; the ten biggest clones make up approximately 15%. Sequencing was performed on PBMCs. The source is a woman aged 40 to 55 in good health. Both conserved end residues are part of each CDR3. D genes are given only for firm matches. A row's size may be missing; if present it is once, few, many or a size class.

>TRBV6-1|.|15|TRBJ1-2|.
CASRVIRGSDYGYTF
TGTGCCAGCAGAGTAATAAGAGGTTCGGACTATGGCTACACCTTC
>TRBV2|.|13|TRBJ2-3|many
CASNADHTDTQYF
TGTGCCAGCAATGCGGACCACACAGATACGCAGTATTTT
>TRBV6-5|TRBD1|13|TRBJ2-3|many
CASKRQGPDTQYF
TGTGCCAGCAAGAGACAGGGGCCAGATACGCAGTATTTT
>TRBV20-1|.|13|TRBJ2-3|many
CSASGSYRSSQYF
TGCAGTGCTAGCGGCAGCTACCGGAGTTCGCAGTATTTT
>TRBV20-1|TRBD2|15|TRBJ2-1|many
CSAKGGIEQDNEQFF
TGCAGTGCTAAGGGAGGGATCGAGCAGGACAATGAGCAGTTCTTC
>TRBV5-1|.|19|TRBJ1-1|.
CASSSPLVTGALSNTEAFF
TGCGCCAGCAGCTCGCCTTTAGTGACAGGCGCCCTATCTAACACTGAAGCTTTCTTT
>TRBV28|.|19|TRBJ2-6|many
CASSLRLRGARVGANVLTF
TGTGCCAGCAGCTTAAGACTCAGGGGAGCAAGAGTTGGGGCCAACGTCCTGACTTTC
>TRBV30|TRBD1|13|TRBJ2-1|few
CASTGAGWNEQFF
TGTGCCTCTACAGGGGCTGGGTGGAATGAGCAGTTCTTC
>TRBV28|.|14|TRBJ2-2|many
CASYRERNTGELFF
TGTGCCAGCTACAGGGAGCGGAACACCGGGGAGCTGTTTTTT
>TRBV6-5|.|14|TRBJ1-6|many
CASSYTAENSPLHF
TGTGCCAGCAGCTACACGGCGGAGAATTCACCCCTCCACTTT
>TRBV6-1|TRBD2|15|TRBJ2-1|few
CASRVLAGDYNEQFF
TGTGCCAGCAGGGTCCTAGCGGGGGACTACAATGAGCAGTTCTTC
>TRBV5-1|.|13|TRBJ1-1|many
CASKQAMNTEAFF
TGCGCCAGCAAACAGGCCATGAACACTGAAGCTTTCTTT
>TRBV20-1|.|15|TRBJ2-1|many
CSALGPVILYNEQFF
TGCAGTGCCTTGGGACCGGTGATACTCTACAATGAGCAGTTCTTC
>TRBV6-1|.|12|TRBJ1-1|many
CATLTLGVEAFF
TGTGCCACCCTGACATTGGGGGTTGAAGCTTTCTTT
>TRBV28|.|14|TRBJ1-6|many
CASRDRAESSPLHF
TGTGCCAGCAGGGACCGGGCAGAGAGTTCACCCCTCCACTTT
>TRBV29-1|TRBD2|10|TRBJ2-1|.
CSGGGVKQFF
TGCAGCGGTGGGGGGGTGAAACAGTTCTTC